This T cell receptor (beta chain) was found in a study of beta chain features in type 1 diabetes. Study in general: Over all samples combined, some 110 million sorted cells were examined. Study-wide results and caveats: Diminished insertions and augmented deletions at VDJ junctions characterized type 1 diabetes patients.

Germline-derived CDR1 and CDR2 are SGHVS and FQNEAQ. J gave up 9 bases and V 5 bases, and 14 bases lay outside the gene matches. This CDR3 comprises 17 residues. Notes on this clone: Its antigen is unidentified.

Investigators reverse transcribed all isolated RNA, so they sequenced expressed TCRB transcripts. Profiled with immunoSEQ multiplex PCR; TCRdb holds only in-frame clones, not every one. Among fewer than 500,000 clones listed, roughly 13% were seen once. Sequencing input: naive CD4+ T cells from blood. This receptor was identified in a man aged 25-45 years in good health. The chain carries TRBV7-8 and TRBJ2-1; 12 bases map to TRBD2. The CDR3 region has the DNA TGTGCCAGCAGCATTAGAAGGCTAGCGGGGGGGCCGGGTGAGCAGTTCTTC. As protein: CASSIRRLAGGPGEQFF.